The 28 T cell receptor beta chains below were found in one sample sequenced in a study of Ad26.COV2.S vaccination and SARS-CoV-2 variants. The protocol was immunoSEQ multiplex PCR, while the TCRdb copy is restricted to in-frame clones and leaves out a portion. Among about 400,000 clones listed, more than 85% were seen once. Treatment defined: about 20 received Ad26.COV2.S at low or high dose, single or two shots; 5 received placebo; per-sample allocation not given. Collection of samples fell on day 63 after the first vaccine or placebo injection. The specimen comprised peripheral blood, sampled in a trial of Ad26.COV2.S vaccine versus placebo. The receptor set was obtained from a person aged 18-60 years who received the Ad26.COV2.S COVID-19 vaccine or a placebo.

This chain uses TRBV5-1 with TRBJ2-1; the D gene could be TRBD1 or TRBD2 (6 bases each). The V gene lost 2 bases and the J gene lost 8 bases, with 14 bases spanning the gap. The CDR3 totals 14 residues. The V gene's germline CDR1 is SGHRS and CDR2 YFSETQ. CDR3 in amino acids: CASSLSGEVDEQFF. The CDR3 DNA follows: TGCGCCAGCAGCTTATCAGGGGAGGTGGATGAGCAGTTCTTC.

CDR3 nucleotides: TGTGCCAGCAGGCTTGGACAGGGCCCCTACGAGCAGTACTTC. Protein: CASRLGQGPYEQYF. V gene TRBV7-2 combines with J gene TRBJ2-7, with TRBD1 matching 8 bases. CDR3 size: 14 residues. The V and J ends lost 6 bases and 2 bases, in that order; junction bases with no gene match: 6. From germline, CDR1 is SGHTA and CDR2 FQGNSA.

The chain employs TRBV11-2 and TRBJ1-2; tentatively, D is TRBD1 (5 bases). The CDR3 sequence is 13 residues long. Germline lookup yields CDR1 SGHAT and CDR2 FQNNGV. The V end lost 1 base, the J end lost 4 bases, and 7 bases lay between the germline ends. Written as DNA, the CDR3 is TGTGCCAGCAGCTTAGGGACATCCTATGGCTACACCTTC. Its translation: CASSLGTSYGYTF.

Worth noting for this clone: At the DNA level, this CDR3 is encoded by other sequences in the same sample as well. The chain employs TRBV12-3 or TRBV12-4 and TRBJ1-1; D remains unclear. V gave up 3 bases and J gave up 5 bases, with 4 bases separating them. There are 11 residues in the CDR3. The CDR3 region is CASSLSTEAFF. CDR3 nucleotides: TGTGCCAGCAGTTTGAGTACTGAAGCTTTCTTT.

The rearrangement links TRBV7-8 to TRBJ2-5; 12 nucleotides line up with TRBD2. The CDR3 extends over 16 amino acids. Per germline, CDR1 SGHVS and CDR2 FQNEAQ. Losses at the gene ends were 7 bases for V and 0 bases for J; bases not matched to a gene: 6. CDR3 DNA: TGTGCCAGCATCGTAACTAGCGGGGGGAACCAAGAGACCCAGTACTTC. Translation gives CASIVTSGGNQETQYF.

V is TRBV11-1 and J is TRBJ2-3; 7 bases are shared with TRBD1. V was pared by 2 bases and J by 1 base, with 3 bases of the junction left unmatched. The length of the CDR3 is 15 residues. Germline values: CDR1 SGHAT, CDR2 FQDESV (reference sequence). CDR3 in DNA: TGTGCCAGCAGCTTAAGACAGGGAGGCACAGATACGCAGTATTTT. This codes for CASSLRQGGTDTQYF.

The chain has TRBV12-5 and TRBJ2-2, with D perhaps TRBD2 (7 bases). CDR1 LGHNT and CDR2 FRNRAP come from the germline V gene. The CDR3 covers 16 residues. Trimming cost V 2 bases and J 5 bases, with 15 bases left between them. CDR3 in DNA: TGTGCTAGTGGTTTGACTGAGGGGGGGCGAACCGGGGAGCTGTTTTTT. The encoded protein is CASGLTEGGRTGELFF.

As to this clone: Within the sample, other DNA sequences also encode this same CDR3. CDR3 nucleotides: TGTGCCACCAGCAGAGACACTGAAGCTTTCTTT. Translation: CATSRDTEAFF. This sequence joins TRBV15 and TRBJ1-1; no clear D. V lost 0 bases and J 4 bases, leaving 0 bases between the germline ends. This CDR3 comprises 11 residues. Germline values: CDR1 LNHNV, CDR2 YYDKDF (reference sequence).

J is TRBJ2-7 and V is TRBV18; 7 nucleotides line up with TRBD1. Germline values: CDR1 KGHSH, CDR2 LQKENI. Germline trimming cut 6 bases from V and 7 bases from J; bases unmatched to any gene: 12. This CDR3 region has 14 residues. CDR3 sequence (DNA): TGTGCCAGCTCCGAGGGGACAGCCCCATTGGAGCAGTACTTC. Translated, it gives CASSEGTAPLEQYF.

This clone was counted between two and nine times. This sequence joins TRBV3-1 (or the pseudogene TRBV3-2) and TRBJ2-5; 10 bases match TRBD2. The CDR3 totals 16 residues. The germline V gene encodes CDR1 LGHDT and CDR2 YNNKEL (reference sequence). With V trimmed by 4 bases and J by 0 bases, 5 bases remained unmatched. The CDR3 DNA is TGTGCCAGCAGCCTGCCTAGCGGGGGTCACCAAGAGACCCAGTACTTC. As protein: CASSLPSGGHQETQYF.

The chain couples TRBV7-9 to TRBJ2-3, with 7 bases that match TRBD2. Germline assignment: CDR1 SEHNR and CDR2 FQNEAQ (reference sequence). V lost 10 bases and J lost 4; bases outside the gene matches: 8. CDR3 length: 13 residues. The CDR3 protein is CATQGRGADTQYF. The CDR3 nucleotides are TGTGCCACCCAAGGGAGGGGTGCAGATACGCAGTATTTT.

The V call is TRBV19, the J call TRBJ1-2, with 7 positions matching TRBD1. The junction had 6 bases not matched to a gene; V was cut back by 1 base and J by 7 bases. This CDR3 comprises 14 residues. CDR1 and CDR2 (germline): LNHDA, SQIVND (reference sequence). The CDR3 loop reads CASSIVGGGSGYTF. For the CDR3, the DNA is TGTGCCAGTAGTATAGTAGGAGGGGGCTCTGGCTACACCTTC. The full variable domain, rest sourced from reference TRBV19 and TRBJ1-2, is DGGITQSPKYLFRKEGQNVTLSCEQNLNHDAMYWYRQDPGQGLRLIYYSQIVNDFQKGDIAEGYSVSREKKESFPLTVTSAQKNPTAFYLCASSIVGGGSGYTFGSGTRLTVV.

This chain links TRBV19 with TRBJ2-2, with 10 bases that match TRBD2. After removal of 10 bases from V and 6 bases from J, the junction contained 17 bases not matched to a gene. Germline CDR1 is LNHDA and CDR2 is SQIVND (reference sequence). The CDR3 runs to 17 residues. The DNA of the CDR3 is TGTGCCACTTTCGGGCTAGCGGGGGTCCGGGGGCCCGGGGAGCTGTTTTTT. Protein sequence: CATFGLAGVRGPGELFF.

This chain links TRBV18 with TRBJ2-7; 10 bases fit TRBD1. The length of the CDR3 is 17 residues. Germline CDR1 KGHSH, CDR2 LQKENI. J gave up 2 bases and V 3 bases, and 10 bases lay outside the gene matches. CDR3 residues: CASSPSRDRGLPYEQYF. Here the CDR3 DNA reads TGTGCCAGCTCACCCAGCCGGGACAGGGGACTACCCTACGAGCAGTACTTC.

The chain recombines TRBV5-1 with TRBJ2-2; D might be TRBD1 (6 bases). CDR3 length: 15 amino acids. V lost 0 bases, J lost 3 bases, and 9 bases lay in between. Germline V gives CDR1 SGHRS, CDR2 YFSETQ. The CDR3 here is CASSLADRDTGELFF. The CDR3 DNA is TGCGCCAGCAGCTTGGCGGACAGAGACACCGGGGAGCTGTTTTTT.

CDR3 coding DNA: TGTGCCAGCAGCCCAGACGGAGGACCCTCCTACAATGAGCAGTTCTTC. This codes for CASSPDGGPSYNEQFF. V and J are TRBV3-1 (or the pseudogene TRBV3-2) and TRBJ2-1; tentatively, D is TRBD2 (5 bases). Germline V gives CDR1 LGHDT, CDR2 YNNKEL (reference sequence). Trimming left V 4 bases short and J 0 bases short, with 13 bases between. This CDR3 spans 16 amino acids.

The DNA for the CDR3 is TGTGCCAGCAGCTTTAGGGCAGGGTCCTCCTCCTACGAGCAGTACTTC. Its translation: CASSFRAGSSSYEQYF. The rearrangement links TRBV7-2 to TRBJ2-7; D may be TRBD1 (5 bases). The CDR3 consists of 16 residues. Trimming cost V 3 bases and J 0 bases, with 15 bases left between them. The germline gives CDR1 SGHTA, CDR2 FQGNSA.

This chain connects TRBV5-1 to TRBJ2-5, with 14 bases identical to TRBD2. The V and J ends lost 3 bases and 5 bases, in that order; junction bases with no gene match: 9. CDR3 length: 17 residues. The germline V gene encodes CDR1 SGHRS and CDR2 YFSETQ. DNA for the CDR3: TGCGCCAGCAGCTGGGGACTAGCGGGGGCGTTCTTTGAGACCCAGTACTTC. This translates into CASSWGLAGAFFETQYF. The variable domain in full, completed from reference TRBV5-1 and TRBJ2-5, reads KAGVTQTPRYLIKTRGQQVTLSCSPISGHRSVSWYQQTPGQGLQFLFEYFSETQRNKGNFPGRFSGRQFSNSRSEMNVSTLELGDSALYLCASSWGLAGAFFETQYFGPGTRLLVL.

The chain carries TRBV12-3 or TRBV12-4 and TRBJ2-3; 10 nucleotides agree with TRBD2. The CDR3 consists of 13 residues. CDR3 protein: CSSGGSSTDTQYF. DNA of the CDR3: TGTTCTAGCGGGGGATCTAGCACAGATACGCAGTATTTT.

The V and J genes are TRBV27 and TRBJ2-3; D may be TRBD1 (5 bases). The V gene's germline CDR1 is MNHEY and CDR2 SMNVEV (reference sequence). The V end lost 6 bases, the J end lost 0 bases, and 19 bases lay between the germline ends. This CDR3 is built from 17 residues. The CDR3 region is CASSTTNMGPSTDTQYF. CDR3 nucleotide sequence: TGTGCCAGCAGCACGACCAACATGGGGCCTAGCACAGATACGCAGTATTTT.

The chain has TRBV5-1 and TRBJ1-1; D is unclear. Germline lookup yields CDR1 SGHRS and CDR2 YFSETQ. V lost 6 bases and J lost 5, with 14 bases in between. The CDR3 is made up of 13 amino acids. The CDR3 here is CASNIRGGTEAFF. In DNA, the CDR3 is TGCGCCAGCAATATTCGGGGTGGGACTGAAGCTTTCTTT. Drawing the rest from reference TRBV5-1 and TRBJ1-1, the complete variable domain is KAGVTQTPRYLIKTRGQQVTLSCSPISGHRSVSWYQQTPGQGLQFLFEYFSETQRNKGNFPGRFSGRQFSNSRSEMNVSTLELGDSALYLCASNIRGGTEAFFGQGTRLTVV.

The rearrangement joins TRBV25-1 to TRBJ1-6; D is uncertain. The germline V and J ends were trimmed by 0 bases and 6 bases, with 9 bases remaining between them. Germline V gene data show CDR1 as MGHDK and CDR2 as SYGVNS. This CDR3 is built from 15 residues. CDR3 bases: TGTGCCAGCAGTGAATACGGTAGCAGTAATTCACCCCTCCACTTT. Amino acids: CASSEYGSSNSPLHF.

The V and J genes are TRBV7-2 and TRBJ1-2; 9 nucleotides align to TRBD1. This CDR3 is 16 amino acids long. V was clipped by 5 bases and J by 5 bases; unmatched bases: 12. The germline gives CDR1 SGHTA, CDR2 FQGNSA. DNA of the CDR3: TGTGCCAGCAGCCCCGCGGGGACAGGGCTTTGGTATGGCTACACCTTC. Protein sequence: CASSPAGTGLWYGYTF.

This rearrangement joins TRBV18 to TRBJ2-1; perhaps TRBD1 as D (6 bases). The CDR3 is 16 amino acids. Per germline, CDR1 KGHSH and CDR2 LQKENI. V lost 0 bases, J lost 5 bases, and 14 bases lay in between. In DNA, the CDR3 is TGTGCCAGCTCACCACCGGACAGTTTTGTCGACAATGAGCAGTTCTTC. Its translation: CASSPPDSFVDNEQFF.

The rearrangement uses TRBV5-5 and TRBJ1-4; TRBD1 matches at 7 bases. The CDR3 totals 15 residues. J was trimmed by 0 bases and V by 5 bases; bases with no gene match: 4. Germline loops: CDR1 SGHKS, CDR2 YYEKEE (reference sequence). CDR3 sequence reads: CASSRQGATNEKLFF. The CDR3 bases are TGTGCCAGCAGTAGACAGGGCGCAACTAATGAAAAACTGTTTTTT.

The chain uses TRBV5-4 and TRBJ2-1; TRBD2 aligns across 7 bases. Per germline, CDR1 SGHNT and CDR2 YYREEE (reference sequence). The CDR3 is 13 residues long. J was trimmed by 7 bases and V by 1 base; bases with no gene match: 2. The CDR3 here is CASSLTSANEQFF. CDR3 DNA sequence: TGTGCCAGCAGCTTGACTAGCGCAAATGAGCAGTTCTTC.

V and J are TRBV15 and TRBJ2-1; no definite D call. Trimming took off 0 bases at V and 0 bases at J, with 9 bases between the two ends. This CDR3 has 16 residues. Germline V CDR1 and CDR2: LNHNV, YYDKDF (reference sequence). The CDR3 here is CATSRDRRSSYNEQFF. The DNA of the CDR3 is TGTGCCACCAGCAGAGATCGCAGGAGCTCCTACAATGAGCAGTTCTTC.

The chain carries TRBV10-2 and TRBJ1-1; D remains ambiguous. This CDR3 is built from 12 residues. The germline CDR1 and CDR2 sequences are WSHSY and SAAADI. The V end lost 6 bases, the J end lost 6 bases, and 11 bases lay between the germline ends. CDR3 bases: TGCGCCAGCAGAGCCCAGTCGGCTGAAGCTTTCTTT. Translation gives CASRAQSAEAFF.